These 24 T cell receptor beta chains were sequenced from one sample in a study of blood T cell repertoires in COVID-19. TCRdb keeps only in-frame clones here, not all; method: immunoSEQ multiplex PCR. Of around 250,000 clones in the sample, around four fifths were seen once. Sequencing used peripheral blood. The receptor set was obtained from a woman older than 75 with acute or convalescent COVID-19.

The V gene is TRBV11-1, the J gene TRBJ1-1; D remains ambiguous. Trimming took off 4 bases at V and 1 base at J, with 7 bases between the two ends. The germline gives CDR1 SGHAT, CDR2 FQDESV (reference sequence). The CDR3 is 13 amino acids. This CDR3 reads CASSSLGNTEAFF. The CDR3 bases are TGTGCCAGCAGCTCGCTAGGGAACACTGAAGCTTTCTTT.

This chain links TRBV2 with TRBJ2-7, with 12 positions matching TRBD2. Germline V gene lookup returns CDR1 SNHLY and CDR2 FYNNEI. This CDR3 has 15 residues. V gave up 6 bases and J gave up 2 bases; unmatched junction bases: 5. The DNA of the CDR3 is TGTGCCAGCAGCGATCGACTAGCGGGAGCCTACGAGCAGTACTTC. Amino acids: CASSDRLAGAYEQYF. The full variable domain, with the rest looked up from reference TRBV2 and TRBJ2-7, is EPEVTQTPSHQVTQMGQEVILRCVPISNHLYFYWYRQILGQKVEFLVSFYNNEISEKSEIFDDQFSVERPDGSNFTLKIRSTKLEDSAMYFCASSDRLAGAYEQYFGPGTRLTVT.

CDR3 nucleotide sequence: TGTGCCAGCAGTAAGACAGCCGAGGACATTCAGTACTTC. Encoded protein: CASSKTAEDIQYF. The V call is TRBV6-4, the J call TRBJ2-4; a weak D match, TRBD1 (5 bases). V lost 5 bases and J 8 bases, leaving 13 bases between the germline ends. This CDR3 is 13 amino acids long. Germline assignment: CDR1 MRHNA and CDR2 SNTAGT.

The chain has TRBV3-1 (or the pseudogene TRBV3-2) and TRBJ1-4; perhaps TRBD1 as D (6 bases). Germline V gives CDR1 LGHDT, CDR2 YNNKEL (reference sequence). Trimming left V 2 bases short and J 7 bases short, with 8 bases between. The length of the CDR3 is 13 residues. CDR3 nucleotides: TGTGCCAGCAGCCAAAAAGGGGGTGAAAAACTGTTTTTT. Amino acid sequence: CASSQKGGEKLFF.

In DNA form, the CDR3 reads TGTGCCAGCAGGGGACAGGGGGCATATGGCTACACCTTC. It translates to CASRGQGAYGYTF. The chain has TRBV7-3 and TRBJ1-2; TRBD1 agrees at 12 bases. The J segment lost 5 bases and the V segment lost 6 bases, leaving 1 base of the junction unmatched. The CDR3 extends over 13 amino acids. Germline V gene data show CDR1 as SGHTA and CDR2 as FQGTGA. The whole variable domain, remainder taken from reference TRBV7-3 and TRBJ1-2, is GAGVSQTPSNKVTEKGKYVELRCDPISGHTALYWYRQSLGQGPEFLIYFQGTGAADDSGLPNDRFFAVRPEGSVSTLKIQRTERGDSAVYLCASRGQGAYGYTFGSGTRLTVV.

This chain uses TRBV12-5 with TRBJ1-2, with 7 bases matching TRBD1. V was pared by 2 bases and J by 2 bases, with 11 bases of the junction left unmatched. This CDR3 has 17 amino acids. CDR1 and CDR2 (germline): LGHNT, FRNRAP. CDR3 protein: CASGLPADQGENYGYTF. CDR3 nucleotides: TGTGCTAGTGGTTTGCCGGCCGACCAGGGGGAGAACTATGGCTACACCTTC.

The genes are TRBV4-1 and TRBJ1-6, with TRBD1 matching 8 bases. V lost 0 bases, J lost 9 bases, and 10 bases stayed unmatched. CDR3 length: 17 residues. CDR1 and CDR2 from the germline V gene are MGHRA and YSYEKL. The CDR3 nucleotides read TGCGCCAGCAGCCAAGAGATGGTGGACAGGGTTCTTTCACCCCTCCACTTT. This codes for CASSQEMVDRVLSPLHF.

This chain joins TRBV6-1 and TRBJ1-5; D gene unclear. Trimming took off 2 bases at V and 3 bases at J, with 17 bases between the two ends. Germline-derived CDR1 and CDR2 are MNHNS and SASEGT. There are 17 residues in the CDR3. The CDR3 loop reads CASSEIPRPQYNQPQHF. The CDR3 DNA reads TGTGCCAGCAGTGAAATCCCTAGACCTCAGTACAATCAGCCCCAGCATTTT.

The rearrangement links TRBV20-1 to TRBJ1-3; D might be TRBD1 (6 bases). CDR3 length: 14 amino acids. Germline V lookup: CDR1 DFQATT, CDR2 SNEGSKA (reference sequence). V lost 3 bases, J lost 4 bases, and 13 bases lay in between. In nucleotides, the CDR3 is TGCAGTGCTAGTAGGGGGTTCGCAGGAAACACCATATATTTT. This codes for CSASRGFAGNTIYF.

The chain links TRBV6-2 or TRBV6-3 to TRBJ2-7, with no clear D. Looked up from germline, CDR1 is MNHEY and CDR2 is SVGEGT. Trimming left V 0 bases short and J 7 bases short, with 13 bases between. The CDR3 consists of 14 residues. CDR3 nucleotides: TGTGCCAGCAGTTACTCTGAGCGATATGAGGAGCAGTACTTC. Translated, it gives CASSYSERYEEQYF.

The chain combines TRBV28 with TRBJ1-5; no firm D call. CDR1 MDHEN and CDR2 SYDVKM come from the germline V gene. Trimming took off 7 bases at V and 5 bases at J, with 18 bases between the two ends. The CDR3 extends over 15 amino acids. DNA for the CDR3: TGTGCCAGCACCTTCGGCGGGGTTTGGGATCAGCCCCAGCATTTT. Translating it yields CASTFGGVWDQPQHF.

The rearrangement links TRBV30 to TRBJ1-4; D is possibly TRBD1 (6 bases). V shed 4 bases and J shed 8 bases, with 20 bases lying between them. The CDR3 length is 15 residues. Per germline, CDR1 GTSNPN and CDR2 SVGIG (reference sequence). CDR3 residues: CAWTRGGGRLEKLFF. The CDR3 coding sequence is TGTGCCTGGACCAGGGGCGGGGGAAGACTGGAAAAACTGTTTTTT.

This rearrangement joins TRBV7-9 to TRBJ1-2, with 9 bases identical to TRBD1. The CDR3 is 14 residues long. V dropped 1 base and J dropped 8; count of bases not matched to a gene: 5. The germline V gene encodes CDR1 SEHNR and CDR2 FQNEAQ (reference sequence). The DNA of the CDR3 is TGTGCCAGCAGCTTAGATCGGACAGGGGTCGGCTACACCTTC. It translates to CASSLDRTGVGYTF.

This clone was found a few times. The chain carries TRBV5-6 and TRBJ2-3; 9 bases match TRBD1. The CDR3 spans 14 residues. CDR1 SGHDT and CDR2 YYEEEE come from the germline V gene. J was trimmed by 3 bases and V by 4 bases; bases with no gene match: 3. The CDR3 DNA follows: TGTGCCAGCAGCCAGGACAGGGGAACAGATACGCAGTATTTT. Translated: CASSQDRGTDTQYF.

The chain joins TRBV6-2 or TRBV6-3 to TRBJ2-3; 12 nucleotides align to TRBD2. The CDR3 is made up of 17 amino acids. J lost 0 bases, V lost 2 bases, and 3 bases had no gene match. Germline CDR1 and CDR2: MNHEY and SVGEGT. CDR3 DNA: TGTGCCAGCAGTTACGGGGGGACTAGCGGGAGCACAGATACGCAGTATTTT. This sequence encodes CASSYGGTSGSTDTQYF.

The chain is built from TRBV13 and TRBJ2-1, with D possibly matching TRBD1 (5 bases). Per germline, CDR1 PRHDT and CDR2 FYEKMQ (reference sequence). The CDR3 has 16 residues. The V end lost 4 bases, the J end lost 1 base, and 14 bases lay between the germline ends. The CDR3 is CASSSQGRVSYNEQFF. The CDR3 DNA follows: TGTGCCAGCAGCTCCCAGGGAAGAGTATCCTACAATGAGCAGTTCTTC.

The chain employs TRBV28 and TRBJ1-5; D is ambiguous. The CDR3 has 17 amino acids. Trimming left V 1 base short and J 3 bases short, with 16 bases between. Germline assignment: CDR1 MDHEN and CDR2 SYDVKM. CDR3 sequence: CASSLSGSGSFNQPQHF. CDR3 sequence (DNA): TGTGCCAGCAGTTTATCGGGGAGCGGTTCGTTCAATCAGCCCCAGCATTTT.

The genes are TRBV19 and TRBJ2-7, with D possibly TRBD2 on 6 matching bases. In germline, CDR1 is LNHDA, CDR2 SQIVND (reference sequence). The CDR3 is made up of 13 amino acids. V gave up 3 bases and J gave up 6 bases, with 12 bases separating them. Here the CDR3 reads CASSILLAGEQYF. CDR3 DNA sequence: TGTGCCAGTAGTATTCTACTAGCTGGCGAGCAGTACTTC.

The chain is built from TRBV5-6 and TRBJ1-2; 8 bases map to TRBD1. The CDR3 spans 15 residues. J lost 2 bases, V lost 4 bases, and 7 bases had no gene match. Germline CDR1 reads SGHDT; CDR2 reads YYEEEE. For the CDR3, the DNA is TGTGCCAGCAGCCGAAGGGACAGGCCGAACTATGGCTACACCTTC. This codes for CASSRRDRPNYGYTF. Full variable domain (outside the CDR3, taken from reference TRBV5-6 and TRBJ1-2): DAGVTQSPTHLIKTRGQQVTLRCSPKSGHDTVSWYQQALGQGPQFIFQYYEEEERQRGNFPDRFSGHQFPNYSSELNVNALLLGDSALYLCASSRRDRPNYGYTFGSGTRLTVV.

This clone was picked up one time. V gene TRBV28 combines with J gene TRBJ1-4; D unclear. The germline V and J ends were trimmed by 2 bases and 0 bases, with 13 bases remaining between them. The CDR3 has 17 amino acids. Per the germline V gene, CDR1 is MDHEN and CDR2 is SYDVKM. CDR3 in amino acids: CASSLPRQGTTNEKLFF. The DNA of the CDR3 is TGTGCCAGCAGTTTACCTCGACAAGGAACAACTAATGAAAAACTGTTTTTT.

V usage is TRBV4-3 and J usage is TRBJ1-4; 9 bases line up with TRBD1. With V trimmed by 0 bases and J by 8 bases, 10 bases remained unmatched. This CDR3 has 17 residues. Looked up from germline, CDR1 is LGHNA and CDR2 is YSLEER. The CDR3 DNA is TGCGCCAGCAGCCAAGATGGTGGTGGGACAGGGAGAGAAAAACTGTTTTTT. Translated: CASSQDGGGTGREKLFF.

The chain employs TRBV4-3 and TRBJ2-3, with 7 bases lining up with TRBD1. The CDR3 contains 18 residues. Unmatched junction bases numbered 9, after V lost 0 bases and J lost 0 bases. The V gene's germline CDR1 is LGHNA and CDR2 YSLEER. The CDR3 spells CASSQDLLRGRSTDTQYF. The CDR3 coding sequence is TGCGCCAGCAGCCAAGATCTCCTAAGGGGGCGTAGCACAGATACGCAGTATTTT.

Turning to this clone: Distinct nucleotide sequences in the sample also encode this CDR3. CDR3 sequence reads: CASSPPSSNQPQHF. CDR3 nucleotide sequence: TGTGCCAGCTCACCACCGAGTAGCAATCAGCCCCAGCATTTT. This chain connects TRBV18 to TRBJ1-5; no definite D call. V was shortened by 0 bases and J by 0 bases, with 3 bases between the two germline ends. CDR3 length: 14 amino acids. Germline V CDR1 and CDR2: KGHSH, LQKENI.

The count of this clone is one. This rearrangement joins TRBV6-5 to TRBJ1-6; D gene ambiguous. The CDR3 is 16 amino acids. V was trimmed by 2 bases and J by 4 bases, leaving 12 bases between them. The V gene's germline CDR1 is MNHEY and CDR2 SVGAGI. CDR3 region: CASSYTTTSYNSPLHF. The CDR3 nucleotides read TGTGCCAGCAGTTACACCACGACATCTTATAATTCACCCCTCCACTTT.